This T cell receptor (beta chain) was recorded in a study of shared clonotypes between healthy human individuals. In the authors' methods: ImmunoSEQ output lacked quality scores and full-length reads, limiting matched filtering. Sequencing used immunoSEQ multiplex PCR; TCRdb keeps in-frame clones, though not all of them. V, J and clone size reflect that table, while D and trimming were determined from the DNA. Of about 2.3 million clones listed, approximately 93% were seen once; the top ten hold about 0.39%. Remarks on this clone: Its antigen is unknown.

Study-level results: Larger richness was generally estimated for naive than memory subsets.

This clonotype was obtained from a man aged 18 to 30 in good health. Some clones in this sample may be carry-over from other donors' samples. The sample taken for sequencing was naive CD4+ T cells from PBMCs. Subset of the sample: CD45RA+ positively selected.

The CDR3 DNA reads TGCAGTGCCAAGGACGCCACTGAAGCTTTCTTT. It is translated as CSAKDATEAFF. This chain links TRBV20-1 with TRBJ1-1; D ambiguous. Looked up from germline, CDR1 is DFQATT and CDR2 is SNEGSKA (reference sequence). The CDR3 extends over 11 amino acids. Trimming stripped 6 bases from V and 4 bases from J, with 9 bases between.